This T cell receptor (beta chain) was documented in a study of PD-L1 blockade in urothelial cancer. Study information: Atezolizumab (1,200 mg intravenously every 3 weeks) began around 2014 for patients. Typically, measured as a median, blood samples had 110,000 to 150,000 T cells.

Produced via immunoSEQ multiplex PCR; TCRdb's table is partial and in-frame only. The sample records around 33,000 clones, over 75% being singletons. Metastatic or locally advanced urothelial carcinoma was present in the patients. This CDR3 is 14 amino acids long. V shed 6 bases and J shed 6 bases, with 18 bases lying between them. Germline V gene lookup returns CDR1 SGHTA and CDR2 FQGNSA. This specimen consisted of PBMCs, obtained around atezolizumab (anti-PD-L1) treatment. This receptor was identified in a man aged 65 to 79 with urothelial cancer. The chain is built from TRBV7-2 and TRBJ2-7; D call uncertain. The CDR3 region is CASSRSALNGEQYF. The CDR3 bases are TGTGCCAGCAGTCGATCCGCCCTTAACGGCGAGCAGTACTTC.